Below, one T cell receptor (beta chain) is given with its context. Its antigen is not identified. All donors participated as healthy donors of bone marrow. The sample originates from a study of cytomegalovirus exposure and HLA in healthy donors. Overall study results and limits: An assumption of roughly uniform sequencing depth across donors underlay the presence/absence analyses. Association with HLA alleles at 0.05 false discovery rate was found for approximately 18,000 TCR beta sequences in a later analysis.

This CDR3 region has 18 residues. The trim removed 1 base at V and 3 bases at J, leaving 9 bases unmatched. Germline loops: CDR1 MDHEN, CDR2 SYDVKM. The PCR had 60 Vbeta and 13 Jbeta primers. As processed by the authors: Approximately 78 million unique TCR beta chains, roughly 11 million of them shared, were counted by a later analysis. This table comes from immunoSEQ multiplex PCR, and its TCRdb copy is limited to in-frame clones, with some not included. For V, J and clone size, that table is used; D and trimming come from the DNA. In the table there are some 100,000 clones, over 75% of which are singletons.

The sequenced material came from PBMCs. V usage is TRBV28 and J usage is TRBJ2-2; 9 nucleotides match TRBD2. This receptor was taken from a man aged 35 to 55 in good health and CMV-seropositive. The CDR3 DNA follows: TGTGCCAGCAGTTTATTACCCAGCGGGGGGCGCTACACCGGGGAGCTGTTTTTT. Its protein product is CASSLLPSGGRYTGELFF.